A single sample is the source of the 31 T cell receptor beta chains below, sequenced in a study of CD8+CD57+ T cells in acquired aplastic anemia. The template for TCR beta VDJ and CDR3 sequence profiling was genomic DNA. TCRdb reprocessed the reads with MiXCR, giving one entry per CDR3 protein. The data contain about 220,000 distinct CDR3 sequences, 30% to 40% of them singletons. The specimen sequenced was sorted CD4+, CD8+, or CD8+CD57+ T cells (not recorded which) from PBMCs. The source is a human donor in good health, serving as a control.

To note about this clonotype: A much more abundant neighbour one base away suggests this may be a read error. J is TRBJ2-7 and V is TRBV25-1, with D unclear. This CDR3 has 13 residues. V was clipped by 5 bases and J by 2 bases, with 10 bases between them. Germline CDR1 reads MGHDK; CDR2 reads SYGVNS. CDR3 DNA: TGTGCCAGCAGTCTTGGATTCGCCTACGAGCAGTACTTC. Protein: CASSLGFAYEQYF.

This clonotype was detected ten times or more. The chain links TRBV19 to TRBJ2-1; 11 positions agree with TRBD1. CDR3 size: 15 residues. Germline CDR1 reads LNHDA; CDR2 reads SQIVND (reference sequence). J gave up 5 bases and V 2 bases, and 2 bases lay outside the gene matches. CDR3: CASSISGQGDNEQFF. Written as DNA, the CDR3 is TGTGCCAGTAGTATATCGGGACAGGGGGACAATGAGCAGTTCTTC.

About this clonotype: This may arise from a read error, as a much more abundant clone is one base away. This chain connects TRBV20-1 to TRBJ1-4; 7 nucleotides line up with TRBD1. The V segment lost 5 bases and the J segment 10 bases; nucleotides outside the gene matches: 22. The CDR3 is 17 amino acids. In germline, CDR1 is DFQATT, CDR2 SNEGSKA (reference sequence). CDR3 protein: CSAGVQQGPLFLGKLFF. The CDR3 bases are TGCAGTGCTGGAGTACAACAGGGGCCGCTGTTCTTAGGAAAACTGTTTTTT.

This clonotype has just a few counts. This may be a read error: a much more frequent sequence differs by one nucleotide. CDR3 region: CASSLGGTAEAFF. In nucleotides, the CDR3 is TGTGCCAGCAGCTTAGGGGGTACCGCTGAAGCTTTCTTT. This chain connects TRBV7-3 to TRBJ1-1; D is perhaps TRBD1 (5 bases). CDR1 and CDR2 from the germline V gene are SGHTA and FQGTGA. The CDR3 runs 13 residues. Trimming removed 2 bases from V and 6 bases from J, with 10 bases in between.

This clonotype was seen once. The chain has TRBV5-4 and TRBJ2-3; 12 bases map to TRBD1. Germline CDR1 reads SGHNT; CDR2 reads YYREEE (reference sequence). J was trimmed by 9 bases and V by 3 bases; bases with no gene match: 11. This CDR3 has 16 residues. In DNA, the CDR3 is TGTGCCAGCAGCTCCCGACCCGGGACAGGGGGCAAAACGCAGTATTTT. Translation: CASSSRPGTGGKTQYF.

On this clonotype itself: One junction end does not reproduce the germline sequence, and a read error may be involved. The chain carries TRBV6-1 and TRBJ1-1; D is unresolved. CDR3 size: 12 residues. Germline values: CDR1 MNHNS, CDR2 SASEGT. CDR3: CASTRMNTEASF. Here the CDR3 DNA reads TGTGCCAGCACCAGAATGAACACTGAAGCTTCCTTT.

The chain couples TRBV10-3 to TRBJ2-7, with TRBD1 matching 8 bases. After removal of 6 bases from V and 0 bases from J, the junction contained 7 bases not matched to a gene. Germline CDR1 and CDR2: ENHRY and SYGVKD. This CDR3 has 15 residues. In nucleotides, the CDR3 is TGTGCCATCAGCAACAGGGGGGCGAGCTCCTACGAGCAGTACTTC. Its protein product is CAISNRGASSYEQYF.

The rearrangement joins TRBV5-1 to TRBJ2-7, with a possible D match to TRBD2 (5 bases). Germline V gene lookup returns CDR1 SGHRS and CDR2 YFSETQ. Trimming removed 1 base from V and 3 bases from J, with 23 bases in between. The CDR3 sequence is 18 residues long. Here the CDR3 reads CASSLRPVQRVKSYEQYF. The CDR3 coding sequence is TGCGCCAGCAGCTTGCGCCCGGTCCAGAGGGTAAAGAGCTACGAGCAGTACTTC.

Many counts were recorded for this clonotype. The V call is TRBV20-1, the J call TRBJ2-1; 9 nucleotides line up with TRBD1. The V gene end was trimmed by 8 bases and the J gene end by 7 bases; junction bases not matched to a gene: 9. CDR1 is DFQATT, CDR2 SNEGSKA, per germline (reference sequence). CDR3 length: 13 residues. Here the CDR3 reads CSTGGRGWNEQFF. CDR3 bases: TGCAGTACAGGGGGCAGGGGCTGGAATGAGCAGTTCTTC.

The J gene is TRBJ2-7, the V gene TRBV25-1; 10 nucleotides agree with TRBD2. Trimming removed 4 bases from V and 3 bases from J; junction bases left unmatched: 9. CDR1 MGHDK and CDR2 SYGVNS come from the germline V gene. The CDR3 covers 16 residues. CDR3 DNA sequence: TGTGCCAGCAGTGGCCCTAGCGGGGGTTACTACTACGAGCAGTACTTC. Translating it yields CASSGPSGGYYYEQYF.

V is TRBV29-1 and J is TRBJ1-2; no clear D. Trimming took 6 bases from V and 4 from J, leaving 12 bases between them. Germline V CDR1 and CDR2: SQVTM, ANQGSEA. The CDR3 spans 12 residues. The CDR3 bases are TGCAGCGTCGAAAAGGGCAGCTATGGCTACACCTTC. Residues: CSVEKGSYGYTF.

At least ten counts were recorded for this clonotype. The chain employs TRBV7-2 and TRBJ1-6; D is undetermined. Germline CDR1 is SGHTA and CDR2 is FQGNSA. Trimming shortened V by 1 base and J by 7 bases, and 17 bases separated the two germline ends. The CDR3 length is 17 residues. The CDR3 DNA reads TGTGCCAGCAGCTTAGGGCGGACCGCTCAAATCAATTCACCCCTCCACTTT. This gives the protein CASSLGRTAQINSPLHF.

This clonotype was detected many times. The gene calls are TRBV12-5 and TRBJ2-7; TRBD1 or TRBD2 may be the D gene (5 bases each). V lost 1 base and J 2 bases, leaving 12 bases between the germline ends. This CDR3 spans 15 amino acids. CDR1 LGHNT and CDR2 FRNRAP come from the germline V gene. In DNA, the CDR3 is TGTGCTAGTGGTTTGGGACTGGGACCCACCTACGAGCAGTACTTC. It codes for CASGLGLGPTYEQYF. The full variable domain, completed using reference TRBV12-5 and TRBJ2-7, is DARVTQTPRHKVTEMGQEVTMRCQPILGHNTVFWYRQTMMQGLELLAYFRNRAPLDDSGMPKDRFSAEMPDATLATLKIQPSEPRDSAVYFCASGLGLGPTYEQYFGPGTRLTVT.

This clonotype was counted between two and nine times. CDR3 nucleotides: TGTGCCATCAGTGAGTCGGGTGGGACTAGCGGGAGGGACGAGCAGTACTTC. Translation: CAISESGGTSGRDEQYF. This chain uses TRBV10-3 with TRBJ2-7, with TRBD2 identical over 16 bases. Germline-derived CDR1 and CDR2 are ENHRY and SYGVKD. V trimming: 0 bases; J trimming: 5 bases; junction bases outside the gene matches: 4. The CDR3 totals 17 residues.

This clonotype was detected only a few times. The chain carries TRBV6-1 and TRBJ1-2; D unresolved. The CDR3 sequence is 17 residues long. The V end lost 0 bases, the J end lost 4 bases, and 18 bases lay between the germline ends. From germline, CDR1 is MNHNS and CDR2 SASEGT. The CDR3 nucleotides read TGTGCCAGCAGTGAAGCAGTGGGTGGGGTAGTCGGCTATGGCTACACCTTC. Its protein product is CASSEAVGGVVGYGYTF.

A few counts support this clonotype. A clone one base away is much larger, so this may be a read error. This rearrangement joins TRBV19 to TRBJ1-1; 9 bases fit TRBD1. The germline V gene encodes CDR1 LNHDA and CDR2 SQIVND (reference sequence). V gave up 4 bases and J gave up 5 bases; unmatched junction bases: 5. CDR3 length: 14 amino acids. The CDR3 bases are TGTGCCAGTAGTACCACAGGGGGCAGGACTGAAGCTTTCTTT. It yields the protein CASSTTGGRTEAFF.

V gene TRBV11-1 combines with J gene TRBJ1-6, with a possible D match to TRBD1 (6 bases). The V gene lost 4 bases and the J gene lost 7 bases, with 29 bases spanning the gap. Germline loops: CDR1 SGHAT, CDR2 FQDESV (reference sequence). The CDR3 is 20 residues long. CDR3 DNA: TGTGCCAGCAGCTACGGGTGGGGGGCGTCTAATTCAGGCCCCAATTCACCCCTCCACTTT. It translates to CASSYGWGASNSGPNSPLHF.

This clonotype was observed a handful of times. V gene TRBV4-3 combines with J gene TRBJ1-1; 7 positions match TRBD1. Germline V gene sequence: CDR1 LGHNA, CDR2 YSLEER. This CDR3 has 16 residues. V was pared by 1 base and J by 4 bases, with 9 bases of the junction left unmatched. CDR3 protein: CASSQGTGVRGTEAFF. The CDR3 DNA reads TGCGCCAGCAGCCAAGGCACAGGGGTTCGAGGCACTGAAGCTTTCTTT.

In this sample, this clonotype turned up many times. The chain combines TRBV5-1 with TRBJ1-2; D gene uncertain. The CDR3 has 12 residues. From germline, CDR1 is SGHRS and CDR2 YFSETQ. V was shortened by 4 bases and J by 3 bases, with 7 bases between the two germline ends. The CDR3 DNA sequence: TGCGCCAGCAGCGAAGGGCACTATGGCTACACCTTC. Protein sequence: CASSEGHYGYTF.

The CDR3 DNA reads TGCAGTGCTAGTACAGGGGGACACGGGCAGTACTTC. It codes for CSASTGGHGQYF. The gene calls are TRBV20-1 and TRBJ2-7; 8 bases align to TRBD1. The junction had 7 bases not matched to a gene; V was cut back by 3 bases and J by 9 bases. This CDR3 has 12 residues. Germline-derived CDR1 and CDR2 are DFQATT and SNEGSKA (reference sequence).

The J gene is TRBJ2-7, the V gene TRBV10-3, with 8 bases aligning to TRBD1. Trimming removed 5 bases from V and 6 bases from J; junction bases left unmatched: 9. Germline V gives CDR1 ENHRY, CDR2 SYGVKD. The CDR3 is 14 residues long. CDR3 amino acids: CAISPRTGLSEQYF. The CDR3 DNA is TGTGCCATCAGTCCACGGACAGGGCTCTCCGAGCAGTACTTC.

V is TRBV20-1 and J is TRBJ2-7; 12 bases align to TRBD1. The germline CDR1 and CDR2 sequences are DFQATT and SNEGSKA (reference sequence). The length of the CDR3 is 14 residues. V shed 6 bases and J 6 bases; nucleotides not matched to a gene: 9. The CDR3 coding sequence is TGCAGTGCCGGCCGGGACAGGGGGCTAACCGAGCAGTACTTC. Translated, it gives CSAGRDRGLTEQYF.

This clonotype was observed at least ten times. V is TRBV5-5 and J is TRBJ2-5, with 8 nucleotides matching TRBD1. The CDR3 is 13 residues long. CDR1 and CDR2 (germline): SGHKS, YYEKEE (reference sequence). Trimming took 1 base from V and 5 from J; bases not matched to a gene: 1. In nucleotides, the CDR3 is TGTGCCAGCAGCTTGCAGGGGGCTGAGACCCAGTACTTC. Amino acids: CASSLQGAETQYF.

Ten or more counts support this clonotype. CDR3 nucleotide sequence: TGTGCCAGCGGAAATGGGGGCAGCCCTTATGAAAAACTGTTTTTT. Encoded protein: CASGNGGSPYEKLFF. This chain connects TRBV25-1 to TRBJ1-4; D possibly corresponds to TRBD1 (6 bases). The CDR3 has 15 amino acids. The germline gives CDR1 MGHDK, CDR2 SYGVNS. V was shortened by 8 bases and J by 6 bases, with 19 bases between the two germline ends.

This clonotype occurred a few times. At one end, the junction sequence differs from germline, possibly due to a read error. The rearrangement links TRBV11-2 to TRBJ1-1, with D maybe TRBD1 (5 bases). This CDR3 is built from 15 residues. Germline CDR1 is SGHAT and CDR2 is FQNNGV. CDR3 nucleotide sequence: TGTGCCGGCAGGCGAACAGGAGATACGAACACTGAAGCTTTCTTT. This sequence encodes CAGRRTGDTNTEAFF.

To note about this clonotype: An end of the junction does not agree with germline; a read error may underlie this. The chain combines TRBV18 with TRBJ1-2; TRBD1 matches 7 bases. This CDR3 has 14 amino acids. Germline values: CDR1 KGHSH, CDR2 LQKENI. CDR3 loop: CASSPAGGNYGCTF. As DNA, the CDR3 is TGTGCCAGCTCACCAGCAGGGGGGAACTATGGCTGCACCTTC.

CDR3 amino acids: CASSPGPGANYEQYF. The CDR3 nucleotides read TGTGCCAGCAGCCCCGGTCCCGGGGCCAACTACGAGCAGTACTTC. The chain combines TRBV2 with TRBJ2-7; D possibly matches TRBD1 or TRBD2 (5 bases each). Trimming shortened V by 6 bases and J by 3 bases, and 18 bases separated the two germline ends. Germline values: CDR1 SNHLY, CDR2 FYNNEI. The CDR3 covers 15 residues. Combining the CDR3 with reference TRBV2 and TRBJ2-7 gives the whole variable domain EPEVTQTPSHQVTQMGQEVILRCVPISNHLYFYWYRQILGQKVEFLVSFYNNEISEKSEIFDDQFSVERPDGSNFTLKIRSTKLEDSAMYFCASSPGPGANYEQYFGPGTRLTVT.

CDR3 in amino acids: CGTGSSYNEQFF. CDR3 DNA: TGTGGCACAGGGAGCTCCTACAATGAGCAGTTCTTC. The chain carries TRBV24-1 and TRBJ2-1, with D perhaps TRBD1 (6 bases). CDR3 length equals 12 residues. The germline CDR1 and CDR2 sequences are KGHDR and SFDVKD.

This clonotype came up many times. The V and J genes are TRBV6-1 and TRBJ1-2; 8 nucleotides align to TRBD1. There are 13 residues in the CDR3. The J segment lost 6 bases and the V segment lost 7 bases, leaving 7 bases of the junction unmatched. Germline CDR1 and CDR2: MNHNS and SASEGT. The CDR3 reads CASNPDRVDGYTF. The CDR3 DNA follows: TGTGCCAGCAATCCGGACAGGGTGGATGGCTACACCTTC.

The chain employs TRBV13 and TRBJ2-7; 11 bases fit TRBD2. Germline CDR1 and CDR2: PRHDT and FYEKMQ (reference sequence). The trim removed 5 bases at V and 4 bases at J, leaving 7 bases unmatched. The CDR3 totals 15 residues. CDR3 region: CASSRGSGGAYEQYF. DNA for the CDR3: TGTGCCAGCAGCCGAGGTAGCGGGGGGGCGTACGAGCAGTACTTC.

This clonotype has a count of ten or more. V is TRBV5-4 and J is TRBJ2-7, with D perhaps matching TRBD2 (5 bases). CDR3 length: 12 amino acids. V was pared by 3 bases and J by 2 bases, with 6 bases between. Germline assignment: CDR1 SGHNT and CDR2 YYREEE (reference sequence). The CDR3 protein is CASSSGTYEQYF. The CDR3 coding sequence is TGTGCCAGCAGCTCCGGGACCTACGAGCAGTACTTC.